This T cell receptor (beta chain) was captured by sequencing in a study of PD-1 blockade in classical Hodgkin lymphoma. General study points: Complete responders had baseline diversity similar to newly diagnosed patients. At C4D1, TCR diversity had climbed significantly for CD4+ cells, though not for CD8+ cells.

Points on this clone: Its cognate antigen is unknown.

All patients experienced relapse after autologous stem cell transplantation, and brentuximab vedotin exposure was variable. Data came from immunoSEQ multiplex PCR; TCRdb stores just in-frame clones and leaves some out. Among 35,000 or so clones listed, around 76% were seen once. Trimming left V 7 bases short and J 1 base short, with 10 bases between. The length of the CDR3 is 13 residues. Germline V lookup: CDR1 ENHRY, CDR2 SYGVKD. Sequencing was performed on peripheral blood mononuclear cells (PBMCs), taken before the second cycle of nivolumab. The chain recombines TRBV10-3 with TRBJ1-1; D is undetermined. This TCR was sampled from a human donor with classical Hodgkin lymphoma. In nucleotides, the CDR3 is TGTGCCATCACTCACAGCGAGAACACTGAAGCTTTCTTT. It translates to CAITHSENTEAFF.